This passage covers 9 T cell receptor beta chains from one sample sequenced in a study of shared clonotypes between healthy human individuals. The assay was immunoSEQ multiplex PCR, and TCRdb's table has in-frame clones only and misses some. The sample has approximately 700,000 clones, around four fifths seen once; the top ten hold under 2%. The sequenced sample was memory CD4+ T cells sorted from blood. Stated subset: CD45RA-negative fraction. These receptors were collected from a woman between 25 and 40 years old in good health.

In its sample, this clone was seen a few times. The sample has other DNA sequences that encode this CDR3 too. This chain uses TRBV5-1 with TRBJ2-1, with 10 nucleotides matching TRBD2. The CDR3 is 15 residues long. J lost 5 bases, V lost 5 bases, and 7 bases had no gene match. Germline lookup yields CDR1 SGHRS and CDR2 YFSETQ. In DNA form, the CDR3 reads TGCGCCAGCAGTTGGACTAGCGGAGGCCACAATGAGCAGTTCTTC. It translates to CASSWTSGGHNEQFF.

The chain has TRBV2 and TRBJ1-1, with unresolved D. Trimming stripped 7 bases from V and 0 bases from J, with 6 bases between. This CDR3 region has 12 residues. The germline V gene encodes CDR1 SNHLY and CDR2 FYNNEI. The CDR3 reads CASTVMNTEAFF. DNA for the CDR3: TGTGCCAGCACTGTCATGAACACTGAAGCTTTCTTT.

On this clone itself: This probably arose from a read error, given a far larger clone one base away. The rearrangement uses TRBV6-5 and TRBJ2-4; 8 nucleotides match TRBD1. Unmatched junction bases numbered 17, after V lost 6 bases and J lost 13 bases. This CDR3 is built from 15 residues. CDR1 and CDR2 (germline): MNHEY, SVGAGI. CDR3 loop: CASSRTGNPYNEQYF. The CDR3 nucleotides are TGTGCCAGCAGCCGGACAGGGAACCCCTACAATGAGCAGTACTTC.

The CDR3 region is CASSLDRWAQYF. DNA for the CDR3: TGTGCCAGCAGCTTAGACCGGTGGGCCCAGTACTTC. The V call is TRBV7-9, the J call TRBJ2-5; D gene ambiguous. This CDR3 has 12 residues. Trimming removed 1 base at V and 9 bases at J, with 9 bases between. Per the germline V gene, CDR1 is SEHNR and CDR2 is FQNEAQ (reference sequence).

The chain uses TRBV7-6 and TRBJ1-4; TRBD1 agrees at 8 bases. The germline gives CDR1 SGHVS, CDR2 FNYEAQ. This CDR3 has 14 amino acids. With V trimmed by 6 bases and J by 4 bases, 4 bases remained unmatched. CDR3 amino acids: CASRRDRNNEKLFF. The DNA of the CDR3 is TGTGCCAGCAGACGGGACAGGAATAATGAAAAACTGTTTTTT.

This clone came up once. Other DNA sequences in this sample translate to the same CDR3. V gene TRBV5-1 combines with J gene TRBJ2-5, with D maybe TRBD2 (6 bases). Germline CDR1 and CDR2: SGHRS and YFSETQ. V was pared by 4 bases and J by 5 bases, with 15 bases between. The CDR3 loop spans 14 amino acids. The CDR3 nucleotides read TGCGCCAGCAGCGGAGGAGGGGAAGGGGAGACCCAGTACTTC. Its translation: CASSGGGEGETQYF.

This rearrangement joins TRBV5-4 to TRBJ2-3; 9 bases map to TRBD2. Germline CDR1 SGHNT, CDR2 YYREEE (reference sequence). The CDR3 spans 15 residues. The V gene end was trimmed by 3 bases and the J gene end by 1 base; junction bases not matched to a gene: 3. This CDR3 is CASSSRTSGTDTQYF. In DNA form, the CDR3 reads TGTGCCAGCAGCTCGAGGACTAGCGGCACAGATACGCAGTATTTT.

The CDR3 bases are TGTGCCAGCAGTAGAACAGGGTATAGAGATACGCAGTATTTT. Its translation is CASSRTGYRDTQYF. This chain links TRBV2 with TRBJ2-3, with a tentative D call TRBD1 (6 bases). Germline-derived CDR1 and CDR2 are SNHLY and FYNNEI. Trimming shortened V by 5 bases and J by 5 bases, and 14 bases separated the two germline ends. This CDR3 comprises 14 residues. Based on the CDR3 plus reference TRBV2 and TRBJ2-3, the full variable domain is EPEVTQTPSHQVTQMGQEVILRCVPISNHLYFYWYRQILGQKVEFLVSFYNNEISEKSEIFDDQFSVERPDGSNFTLKIRSTKLEDSAMYFCASSRTGYRDTQYFGPGTRLTVL.

The chain couples TRBV28 to TRBJ1-2; the D is unclear. CDR3 length: 15 amino acids. Per germline, CDR1 MDHEN and CDR2 SYDVKM. V shed 5 bases and J shed 5 bases, with 18 bases lying between them. CDR3 sequence: CASSLLDRISYGYTF. In DNA, the CDR3 is TGTGCCAGCAGTCTGCTGGACCGGATTTCTTATGGCTACACCTTC.